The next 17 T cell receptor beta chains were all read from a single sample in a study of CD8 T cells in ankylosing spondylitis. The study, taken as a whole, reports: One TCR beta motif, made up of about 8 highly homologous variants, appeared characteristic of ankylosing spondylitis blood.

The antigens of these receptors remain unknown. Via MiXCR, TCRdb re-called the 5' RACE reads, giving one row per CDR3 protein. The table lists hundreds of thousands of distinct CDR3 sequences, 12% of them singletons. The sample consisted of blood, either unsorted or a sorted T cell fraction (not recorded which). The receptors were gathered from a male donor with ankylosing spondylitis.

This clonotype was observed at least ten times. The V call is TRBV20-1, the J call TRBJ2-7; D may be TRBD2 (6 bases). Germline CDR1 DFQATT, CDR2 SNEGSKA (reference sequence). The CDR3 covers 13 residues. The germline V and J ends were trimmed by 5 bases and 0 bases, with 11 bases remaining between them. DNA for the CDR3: TGCAGTGCTGATGCGGGGAGCTCCTACGAGCAGTACTTC. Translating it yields CSADAGSSYEQYF.

CDR3 nucleotides: TGCGCCAGCAGCCCAGGACAGGGGGGGGTTAGAGCGCAGTATTTT. Its protein product is CASSPGQGGVRAQYF. The chain uses TRBV5-1 and TRBJ2-3; 10 bases align to TRBD1. Germline CDR1 is SGHRS and CDR2 is YFSETQ. Trimming cost V 4 bases and J 10 bases; bases outside gene matches: 12. The CDR3 has 15 amino acids.

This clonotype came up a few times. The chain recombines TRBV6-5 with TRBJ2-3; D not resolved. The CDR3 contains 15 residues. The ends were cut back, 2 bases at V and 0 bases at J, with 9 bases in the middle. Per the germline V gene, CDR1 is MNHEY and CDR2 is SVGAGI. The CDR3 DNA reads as TGTGCCAGCAGTTACGCCCAAACTAGCACAGATACGCAGTATTTT. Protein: CASSYAQTSTDTQYF.

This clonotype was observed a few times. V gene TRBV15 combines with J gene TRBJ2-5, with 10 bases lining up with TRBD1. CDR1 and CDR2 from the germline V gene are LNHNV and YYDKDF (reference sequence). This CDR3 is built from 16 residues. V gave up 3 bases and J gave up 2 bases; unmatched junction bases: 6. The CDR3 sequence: CATSSAPGQGQETQYF. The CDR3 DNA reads TGTGCCACCAGCAGCGCACCGGGACAGGGGCAAGAGACCCAGTACTTC.

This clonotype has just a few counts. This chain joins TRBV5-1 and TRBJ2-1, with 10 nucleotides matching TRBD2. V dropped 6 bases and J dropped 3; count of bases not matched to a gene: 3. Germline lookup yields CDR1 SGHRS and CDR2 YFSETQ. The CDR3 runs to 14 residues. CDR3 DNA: TGCGCCAGCAACATAGCGGGGGGCTACAATGAGCAGTTCTTC. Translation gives CASNIAGGYNEQFF.

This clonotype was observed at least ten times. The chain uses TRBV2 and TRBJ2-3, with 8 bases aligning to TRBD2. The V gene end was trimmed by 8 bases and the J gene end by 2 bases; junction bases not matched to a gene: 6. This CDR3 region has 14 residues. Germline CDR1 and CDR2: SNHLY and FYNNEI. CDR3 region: CASGSGGHTDTQYF. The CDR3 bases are TGTGCCAGCGGGAGCGGGGGACACACAGATACGCAGTATTTT.

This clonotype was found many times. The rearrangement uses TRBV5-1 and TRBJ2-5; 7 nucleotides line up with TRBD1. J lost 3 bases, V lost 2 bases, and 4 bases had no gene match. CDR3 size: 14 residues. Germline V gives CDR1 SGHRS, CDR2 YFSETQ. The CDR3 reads CASSLQGPEETQYF. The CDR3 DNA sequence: TGCGCCAGCAGCTTACAGGGGCCGGAAGAGACCCAGTACTTC. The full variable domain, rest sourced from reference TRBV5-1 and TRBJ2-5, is KAGVTQTPRYLIKTRGQQVTLSCSPISGHRSVSWYQQTPGQGLQFLFEYFSETQRNKGNFPGRFSGRQFSNSRSEMNVSTLELGDSALYLCASSLQGPEETQYFGPGTRLLVL.

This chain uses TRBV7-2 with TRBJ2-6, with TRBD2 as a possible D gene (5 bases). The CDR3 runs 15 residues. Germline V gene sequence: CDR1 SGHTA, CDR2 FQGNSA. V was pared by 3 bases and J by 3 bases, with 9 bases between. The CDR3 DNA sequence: TGTGCCAGCAGCTTGGGCGGGTTTGGGGCCAACGTCCTGACTTTC. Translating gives CASSLGGFGANVLTF.

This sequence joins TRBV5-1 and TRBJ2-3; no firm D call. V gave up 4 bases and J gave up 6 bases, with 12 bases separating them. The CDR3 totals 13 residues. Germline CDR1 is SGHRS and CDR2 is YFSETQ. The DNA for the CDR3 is TGCGCCAGCAGCCCCCAGGCCAGGGATACGCAGTATTTT. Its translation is CASSPQARDTQYF. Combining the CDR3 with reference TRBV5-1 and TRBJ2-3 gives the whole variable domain KAGVTQTPRYLIKTRGQQVTLSCSPISGHRSVSWYQQTPGQGLQFLFEYFSETQRNKGNFPGRFSGRQFSNSRSEMNVSTLELGDSALYLCASSPQARDTQYFGPGTRLTVL.

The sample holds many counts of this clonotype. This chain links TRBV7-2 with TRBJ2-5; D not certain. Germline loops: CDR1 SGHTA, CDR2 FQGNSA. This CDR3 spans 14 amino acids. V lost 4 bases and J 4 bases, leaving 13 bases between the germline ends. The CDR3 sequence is CASSSNRGRETQYF. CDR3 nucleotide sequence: TGTGCCAGCAGCTCTAACAGAGGCCGAGAGACCCAGTACTTC.

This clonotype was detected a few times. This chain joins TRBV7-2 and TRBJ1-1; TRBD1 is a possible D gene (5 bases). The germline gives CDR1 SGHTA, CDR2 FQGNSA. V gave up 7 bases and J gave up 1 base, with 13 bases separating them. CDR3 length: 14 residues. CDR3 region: CASTTGRRNTEAFF. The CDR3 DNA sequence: TGTGCCAGCACTACAGGACGGAGGAACACTGAAGCTTTCTTT.

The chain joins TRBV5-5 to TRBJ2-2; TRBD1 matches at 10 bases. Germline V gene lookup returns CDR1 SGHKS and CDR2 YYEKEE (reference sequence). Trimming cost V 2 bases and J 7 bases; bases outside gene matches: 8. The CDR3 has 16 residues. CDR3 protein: CASSFPGQGKVGELFF. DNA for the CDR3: TGTGCCAGCAGCTTCCCGGGACAGGGGAAAGTCGGGGAGCTGTTTTTT.

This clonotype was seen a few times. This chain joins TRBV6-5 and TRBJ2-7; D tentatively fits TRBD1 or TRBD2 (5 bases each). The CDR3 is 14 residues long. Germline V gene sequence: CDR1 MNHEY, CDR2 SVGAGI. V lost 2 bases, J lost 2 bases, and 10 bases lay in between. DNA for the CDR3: TGTGCCAGCAGTTACGGGACGTCCACCTACGAGCAGTACTTC. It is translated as CASSYGTSTYEQYF.

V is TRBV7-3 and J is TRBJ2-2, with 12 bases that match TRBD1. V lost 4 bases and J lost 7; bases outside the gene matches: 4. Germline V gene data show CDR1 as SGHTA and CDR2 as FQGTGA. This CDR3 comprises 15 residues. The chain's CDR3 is CASSSGQGAFGELFF. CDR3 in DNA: TGTGCCAGCAGCTCGGGACAGGGGGCTTTCGGGGAGCTGTTTTTT.

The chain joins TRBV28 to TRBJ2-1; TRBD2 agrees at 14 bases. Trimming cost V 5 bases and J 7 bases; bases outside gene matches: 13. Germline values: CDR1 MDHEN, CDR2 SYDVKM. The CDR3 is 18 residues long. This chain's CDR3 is CASSPPGLAGVGWNEQFF. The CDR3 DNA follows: TGTGCCAGCAGTCCCCCGGGACTAGCGGGAGTGGGTTGGAATGAGCAGTTCTTC.

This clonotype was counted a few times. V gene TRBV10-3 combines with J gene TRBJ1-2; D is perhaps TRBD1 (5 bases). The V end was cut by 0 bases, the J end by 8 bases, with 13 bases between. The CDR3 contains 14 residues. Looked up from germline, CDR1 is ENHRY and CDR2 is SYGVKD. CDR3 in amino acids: CAISESGPSRGYTF. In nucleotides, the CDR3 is TGTGCCATCAGTGAGTCGGGACCCTCGAGGGGCTACACCTTC.

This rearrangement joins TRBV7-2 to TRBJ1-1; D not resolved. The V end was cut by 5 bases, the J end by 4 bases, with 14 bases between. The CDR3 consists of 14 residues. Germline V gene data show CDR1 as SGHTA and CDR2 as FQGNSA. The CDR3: CASSLQSSGTEAFF. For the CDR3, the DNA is TGTGCCAGCAGCCTCCAGTCATCTGGCACTGAAGCTTTCTTT.